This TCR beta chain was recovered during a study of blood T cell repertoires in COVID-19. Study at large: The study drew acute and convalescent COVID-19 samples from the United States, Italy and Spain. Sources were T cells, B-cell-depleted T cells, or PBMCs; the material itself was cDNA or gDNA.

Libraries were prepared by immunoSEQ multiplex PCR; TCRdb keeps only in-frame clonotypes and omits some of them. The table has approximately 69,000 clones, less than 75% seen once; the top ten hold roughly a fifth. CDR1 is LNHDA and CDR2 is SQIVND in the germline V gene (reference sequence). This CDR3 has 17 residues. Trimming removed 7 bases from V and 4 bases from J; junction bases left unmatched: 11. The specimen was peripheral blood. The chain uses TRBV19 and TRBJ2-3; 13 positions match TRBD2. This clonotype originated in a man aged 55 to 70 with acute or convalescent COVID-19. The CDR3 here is CASTPEGLAGDSDTQYF. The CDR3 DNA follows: TGTGCCAGTACCCCAGAAGGACTAGCGGGAGACTCAGATACGCAGTATTTT.